This is a list of T cell receptor beta chains from one sample in a study of control samples from healthy donors and cancer patients. Profiling relied on immunoSEQ multiplex PCR, and the TCRdb table lists in-frame clones only, not all of them. This sample yields 150,000 to 200,000 clones, of which just over 90% are seen a single time; just over 1.4% belongs to the top ten. The specimen was blood. These receptors were collected from a man in his thirties or forties in good health. Both conserved end residues are part of each CDR3. A D gene is named only where the DNA matches it firmly. For some rows the clone size is stated as once, few or many, or as a class when expanded; others skip it.

V gene	D gene	clone size	J gene	CDR3 protein	CDR3 DNA
TRBV7-8	TRBD1	NA	TRBJ1-5	CASSHPRDRGSNQPQHF	TGTGCCAGCAGCCACCCCCGGGACAGGGGTTCCAATCAGCCCCAGCATTTT
TRBV29-1	NA	NA	TRBJ2-3	CSVFRVQHTDTQYF	TGCAGCGTTTTTCGGGTTCAACACACAGATACGCAGTATTTT
TRBV15	NA	many	TRBJ2-6	CATSRDRGSYSGANVLTF	TGTGCCACCAGCAGAGATCGCGGCAGTTACTCTGGGGCCAACGTCCTGACTTTC
TRBV6-2/TRBV6-3	NA	NA	TRBJ2-1	CASSPGEYSEQFF	TGTGCCAGCAGCCCGGGAGAGTACTCTGAGCAGTTCTTC
TRBV10-3	NA	NA	TRBJ2-3	CAISVGGQTTDTQYF	TGTGCCATCAGCGTAGGGGGGCAAACCACAGATACGCAGTATTTT
TRBV11-2	TRBD1	NA	TRBJ1-5	CASSSDRDQPQHF	TGTGCCAGCAGCTCTGACAGGGATCAGCCCCAGCATTTT
TRBV5-6	TRBD1	NA	TRBJ1-4	CASSQTGLDEKLFF	TGTGCCAGCAGCCAGACAGGGTTGGATGAAAAACTGTTTTTT
TRBV12-5	NA	NA	TRBJ2-1	CASGPSRGESSSYNEQFF	TGTGCTAGTGGCCCTTCGAGGGGGGAATCGAGCTCCTACAATGAGCAGTTCTTC
TRBV11-3	NA	NA	TRBJ2-2	CASSLAGSGTGELFF	TGTGCCAGCAGCTTAGCCGGGAGCGGCACCGGGGAGCTGTTTTTT
TRBV27	NA	NA	TRBJ2-2	CASTRQTYTGELFF	TGTGCCAGCACCCGACAGACCTACACCGGGGAGCTGTTTTTT
TRBV29-1	NA	NA	TRBJ1-5	CSVEDRKGQPQHF	TGCAGCGTTGAAGATCGCAAAGGGCAGCCCCAGCATTTT
TRBV19	TRBD2	NA	TRBJ2-1	CASRPGTSGIYNEQFF	TGTGCCAGTAGACCCGGGACTAGCGGGATCTACAATGAGCAGTTCTTC
TRBV5-1	TRBD1	NA	TRBJ1-4	CASSLLDRESNEKLFF	TGCGCCAGCAGCCTCCTAGACAGGGAGTCTAATGAAAAACTGTTTTTT
TRBV2	TRBD1	NA	TRBJ2-7	CASSGDRGPEQYF	TGTGCCAGCAGTGGGGACAGGGGGCCTGAGCAGTACTTC
TRBV25-1	NA	NA	TRBJ1-5	CASSEYWALLFTQPQHF	TGTGCCAGCAGTGAATATTGGGCCCTTTTGTTTACCCAGCCCCAGCATTTT
TRBV11-2	NA	many	TRBJ1-6	CASRGWDNSPLHF	TGTGCCAGCAGGGGGTGGGATAATTCACCCCTCCACTTT